A single sample gave rise to the 14 T cell receptor beta chains below, sequenced in a study of cytotoxic CD8 clonotypes in ibrutinib-treated CLL. Sequenced by immunoSEQ multiplex PCR; TCRdb stores in-frame clones only, minus some. The profile shows a few hundred thousand clones, 70% to 80% of them singletons. The source was PBMCs, collected before ibrutinib treatment. The receptors come from a human donor with chronic lymphocytic leukemia.

This clone has just one count. V gene TRBV5-4 combines with J gene TRBJ2-5, with D perhaps matching TRBD2 (5 bases). V dropped 4 bases and J dropped 1 base, with 8 bases sitting between them. Germline V lookup: CDR1 SGHNT, CDR2 YYREEE (reference sequence). The CDR3 is 13 amino acids. Here the CDR3 reads CASSPRVQETQYF. As DNA, the CDR3 is TGTGCCAGCAGCCCGCGGGTCCAAGAGACCCAGTACTTC.

The chain is built from TRBV6-5 and TRBJ1-3; weak D call: TRBD1 (5 bases). From germline, CDR1 is MNHEY and CDR2 SVGAGI. The CDR3 has 16 amino acids. V lost 0 bases and J lost 0, with 9 bases in between. CDR3 sequence (DNA): TGTGCCAGCAGTTACTCTTCAGGGAACTCTGGAAACACCATATATTTT. Translated: CASSYSSGNSGNTIYF.

In nucleotides, the CDR3 is TGTGCCAGCAGTGAAGCTCTTCGGGCGGGAGGGAGCAATGAGCAGTTCTTC. This gives the protein CASSEALRAGGSNEQFF. The chain carries TRBV2 and TRBJ2-1; 9 positions match TRBD2. Germline loops: CDR1 SNHLY, CDR2 FYNNEI. The CDR3 has 17 amino acids. V lost 0 bases, J lost 6 bases, and 9 bases stayed unmatched.

The V gene is TRBV14, the J gene TRBJ2-7; no definite D call. CDR3 size: 14 residues. Germline CDR1 SGHDN, CDR2 FVKESK. Trimming removed 1 base from V and 1 base from J, with 8 bases in between. CDR3 coding DNA: TGTGCCAGCAGCCAAGGTGGCAGGTCCTACGAGCAGTACTTC. Its translation is CASSQGGRSYEQYF.

In its sample, this clone was seen once. This chain links TRBV25-1 with TRBJ1-1; 7 bases are a match to TRBD1. CDR1 and CDR2 from the germline V gene are MGHDK and SYGVNS. After removal of 5 bases from V and 6 bases from J, the junction contained 3 bases not matched to a gene. The CDR3 spans 12 residues. The CDR3 DNA sequence: TGTGCCAGCAGTCTTGGGACAGCTGAAGCTTTCTTT. It yields the protein CASSLGTAEAFF.

The V gene is TRBV5-6, the J gene TRBJ2-2; TRBD1 matches at 7 bases. Germline lookup yields CDR1 SGHDT and CDR2 YYEEEE. CDR3 length equals 17 residues. The V gene end was trimmed by 0 bases and the J gene end by 2 bases; junction bases not matched to a gene: 7. CDR3 sequence: CASSLDGYRGNTGELFF. The CDR3 nucleotides read TGTGCCAGCAGCTTGGACGGTTACAGGGGTAACACCGGGGAGCTGTTTTTT.

This clone was seen more than once but under ten times. This chain's CDR3 is CAWNYQGPGYGYTF. As DNA, the CDR3 is TGTGCCTGGAACTACCAGGGTCCGGGCTATGGCTACACCTTC. The V and J genes are TRBV30 and TRBJ1-2; tentatively, D is TRBD1 (5 bases). Germline CDR1 reads GTSNPN; CDR2 reads SVGIG (reference sequence). Trimming stripped 4 bases from V and 4 bases from J, with 16 bases between. The CDR3 contains 14 residues.

The rearrangement links TRBV13 to TRBJ2-3, with 7 bases that match TRBD1. Germline V CDR1 and CDR2: PRHDT, FYEKMQ (reference sequence). CDR3 length: 15 amino acids. V shed 5 bases, J shed 0 bases, and the junction held 5 bases outside the gene matches. Here the CDR3 reads CASSRGTASTDTQYF. For the CDR3, the DNA is TGTGCCAGCAGCCGAGGGACAGCTAGCACAGATACGCAGTATTTT.

The chain employs TRBV4-2 and TRBJ1-1; a possible D gene is TRBD1 (6 bases). The V and J ends lost 4 bases and 5 bases respectively, with 17 bases between them. The CDR3 runs 15 residues. Germline CDR1 and CDR2: LGHNA and YNFKEQ. The CDR3 sequence is CASSPQNPGATEAFF. CDR3 sequence (DNA): TGTGCCAGCAGCCCCCAGAACCCAGGGGCTACTGAAGCTTTCTTT.

The V call is TRBV15, the J call TRBJ1-1; no clear D. There are 15 residues in the CDR3. The V end was cut by 2 bases, the J end by 5 bases, with 15 bases between. CDR1 LNHNV and CDR2 YYDKDF come from the germline V gene (reference sequence). CDR3 in amino acids: CATSRPATVRTEAFF. The DNA of the CDR3 is TGTGCCACCAGCAGACCAGCTACCGTTCGGACTGAAGCTTTCTTT. The complete variable domain, with remaining parts taken from reference TRBV15 and TRBJ1-1, reads DAMVIQNPRYQVTQFGKPVTLSCSQTLNHNVMYWYQQKSSQAPKLLFHYYDKDFNNEADTPDNFQSRRPNTSFCFLDIRSPGLGDTAMYLCATSRPATVRTEAFFGQGTRLTVV.

This rearrangement joins TRBV4-2 to TRBJ2-2; 9 bases are a match to TRBD1. V lost 4 bases to trimming and J lost 2 bases; unmatched junction nucleotides: 2. The CDR3 is 15 amino acids. CDR1 and CDR2 (germline): LGHNA, YNFKEQ. The CDR3 sequence: CASSLGQGNTGELFF. The CDR3 region has the DNA TGTGCCAGCAGCCTGGGACAGGGAAACACCGGGGAGCTGTTTTTT.

This clone occurred a few times. The chain has TRBV25-1 and TRBJ2-1; 8 bases align to TRBD1. The CDR3 is 12 amino acids. Trimming removed 7 bases from V and 8 bases from J; junction bases left unmatched: 4. CDR1 is MGHDK, CDR2 SYGVNS, per germline. CDR3 nucleotide sequence: TGTGCCAGCACGACAGGGGTCTATGAGCAGTTCTTC. It yields the protein CASTTGVYEQFF. The full variable domain, rest sourced from reference TRBV25-1 and TRBJ2-1, is EADIYQTPRYLVIGTGKKITLECSQTMGHDKMYWYQQDPGMELHLIHYSYGVNSTEKGDLSSESTVSRIRTEHFPLTLESARPSHTSQYLCASTTGVYEQFFGPGTRLTVL.

In its sample, this clone was seen a few times. The rearrangement links TRBV25-1 to TRBJ2-3; 8 bases match TRBD2. V dropped 10 bases and J dropped 3; count of bases not matched to a gene: 6. CDR1 is MGHDK and CDR2 is SYGVNS in the germline V gene. The CDR3 is 13 residues long. The CDR3 spells CAITTSVTDTQYF. CDR3 DNA sequence: TGTGCCATCACGACTAGCGTGACAGATACGCAGTATTTT.

To note about this clone: In the same sample, other DNA sequences code for this CDR3. The chain carries TRBV7-2 and TRBJ1-1; 7 nucleotides match TRBD1. Germline values: CDR1 SGHTA, CDR2 FQGNSA. This CDR3 contains 13 residues. V shed 5 bases and J 1 base; nucleotides not matched to a gene: 1. CDR3 residues: CASSRQGNTEAFF. CDR3 coding DNA: TGTGCCAGCAGCAGACAGGGGAACACTGAAGCTTTCTTT.